The 32 T cell receptor beta chains presented below share a single source sample, sequenced in a study of immune heterogeneity within non-small cell lung tumors. With 32 V and 13 J primers, multiplex PCR amplified the TCR beta CDR3. TCRdb re-called the multiplex PCR reads with MiXCR, one entry per CDR3 protein. The sample carries around 11,000 distinct CDR3 sequences, about 31% recorded once. The authors used about 600 ng of bulk tumor genomic DNA per sample as template. Doctors removed several biopsies from each primary tumor during surgery, keeping them far apart. Those enrolled were patients newly diagnosed with untreated non-small cell lung cancer and undergoing curative surgery. Sequenced: lung tumor tissue. These receptors were obtained from a woman aged 45-65 years with non-small cell lung cancer.

The chain recombines TRBV7-8 with TRBJ1-1; D unresolved. Germline CDR1 reads SGHVS; CDR2 reads FQNEAQ. V lost 5 bases and J 3 bases, leaving 10 bases between the germline ends. The length of the CDR3 is 13 residues. The CDR3 protein is CASSPQFHTEAFF. Written as DNA, the CDR3 is TGTGCCAGCAGCCCCCAATTTCACACTGAAGCTTTCTTT.

As concerns this clonotype: One base away lies a much larger clone, so this may be a sequencing read error. The chain uses TRBV19 and TRBJ2-1; D may be TRBD1 or TRBD2 (5 bases each). Germline loops: CDR1 LNHDA, CDR2 SQIVND (reference sequence). The CDR3 totals 16 residues. The CDR3: CVSSTLGAITYNEQFF. The CDR3 nucleotides read TGTGTCAGTAGTACCCTCGGGGCGATAACCTACAATGAGCAGTTCTTC.

This rearrangement joins TRBV5-6 to TRBJ2-3; tentatively, D is TRBD2 (5 bases). Germline V CDR1 and CDR2: SGHDT, YYEEEE. The length of the CDR3 is 15 residues. V dropped 4 bases and J dropped 4 bases, with 16 bases sitting between them. This chain's CDR3 is CASSKEVLWADTQYF. CDR3 DNA sequence: TGTGCCAGCAGCAAGGAGGTCCTTTGGGCAGATACGCAGTATTTT.

In regard to this clonotype: The missing conserved phenylalanine or tryptophan at the end of this CDR3 makes a read error likely. No DNA is shown, since the ends of the CDR3 on it are uncertain; the CDR3 is the one TCRdb lists. This chain joins TRBV12-3 or TRBV12-4 and TRBJ2-3; the listed D gene, TRBD2, was not tested against the DNA. The CDR3 is 16 residues long, counting both termini. CDR3 sequence: CASAKTAGDYEQYFGP.

This clonotype came up many times. This chain connects TRBV19 to TRBJ1-5; a possible D gene is TRBD1 (5 bases). The CDR3 runs to 15 residues. CDR1 is LNHDA, CDR2 SQIVND, per germline (reference sequence). Trimming cost V 6 bases and J 3 bases, with 15 bases left between them. Written as DNA, the CDR3 is TGTGCCAGTAGATCAGGGATACAGGTCAATCAGCCCCAGCATTTT. This encodes CASRSGIQVNQPQHF.

As DNA, the CDR3 is TGTGCCAGCTCACCACGGGGGGATACAGATACGCAGTATTTT. It translates to CASSPRGDTDTQYF. This rearrangement joins TRBV18 to TRBJ2-3, with D maybe TRBD2 (6 bases). CDR1 KGHSH and CDR2 LQKENI come from the germline V gene. V was shortened by 1 base and J by 3 bases, with 8 bases between the two germline ends. This CDR3 is built from 14 residues.

This clonotype occurred many times. V and J are TRBV10-1 and TRBJ2-3; a possible D gene is TRBD2 (5 bases). The CDR3 spans 14 residues. V was shortened by 1 base and J by 5 bases, with 10 bases between the two germline ends. Germline V gene lookup returns CDR1 WNHNN and CDR2 SYGVQD (reference sequence). Here the CDR3 DNA reads TGCGCCAGCAGTGAGTTTAGGAGGCAAGATACGCAGTATTTT. It codes for CASSEFRRQDTQYF.

Note on this clonotype: One end of the junction does not line up with germline, which may come from a read error. The chain combines TRBV5-4 with TRBJ2-3, with no clear D. Germline V CDR1 and CDR2: SGHNT, YYREEE (reference sequence). CDR3 size: 15 residues. The CDR3 reads CASSLSQVSTYTQYF. The CDR3 bases are TGTGCCAGCAGCTTGTCCCAGGTTAGCACATATACGCAGTATTTT.

The V gene is TRBV20-1, the J gene TRBJ1-2; maybe TRBD1 (5 bases). CDR3 size: 13 residues. The germline V gene encodes CDR1 DFQATT and CDR2 SNEGSKA (reference sequence). V shed 6 bases and J shed 5 bases, with 16 bases lying between them. The CDR3 sequence is CSAQTMGRYGYTF. The CDR3 bases are TGCAGTGCACAGACCATGGGGCGGTATGGCTACACCTTC.

In this sample, this clonotype turned up a few times. The genes are TRBV20-1 and TRBJ1-6, with 8 bases fitting TRBD1. The CDR3 runs to 14 residues. V was clipped by 0 bases and J by 10 bases; unmatched bases: 5. Germline loops: CDR1 DFQATT, CDR2 SNEGSKA (reference sequence). This chain's CDR3 is CSAREDRENSPLHF. As DNA, the CDR3 is TGCAGTGCTAGAGAGGACAGGGAAAACTCACCCCTCCACTTT.

Note on this clonotype: The junction and the germline gene differ at one end; a read error may be behind it. The chain couples TRBV11-2 to TRBJ2-3; D gene uncertain. This CDR3 has 15 amino acids. CDR1 is SGHAT and CDR2 is FQNNGV in the germline V gene. The DNA of the CDR3 is TGTGCCAGCAGCTTAGAGTTCTCAAGCACAGATACACAGTATTTT. Protein sequence: CASSLEFSSTDTQYF.

The sample holds many counts of this clonotype. The chain joins TRBV5-1 to TRBJ2-7; 7 nucleotides align to TRBD2. V was pared by 3 bases and J by 1 base, with 7 bases of the junction left unmatched. This CDR3 region has 15 residues. The V gene's germline CDR1 is SGHRS and CDR2 YFSETQ. The CDR3, as DNA: TGCGCCAGCAGCTGGGGGGGAGGCCTTTCCTACGAGCAGTACTTC. It is translated as CASSWGGGLSYEQYF.

This clonotype occurred a few times. V is TRBV6-1 and J is TRBJ2-1, with D perhaps being TRBD1 or TRBD2 (5 bases each). Trimming shortened V by 5 bases and J by 4 bases, and 12 bases separated the two germline ends. From germline, CDR1 is MNHNS and CDR2 SASEGT. The CDR3 totals 14 residues. The CDR3 DNA sequence: TGTGCCAGCAGTTTCCGGGACCAATACAATGAGCAGTTCTTC. Its protein product is CASSFRDQYNEQFF.

The chain combines TRBV19 with TRBJ1-2; weak D call: TRBD1 (5 bases). Germline CDR1 and CDR2: LNHDA and SQIVND (reference sequence). The germline V and J ends were trimmed by 11 bases and 2 bases, with 24 bases remaining between them. The CDR3 spans 16 residues. The CDR3 region is CAGTPPSGGRNYGYTF. CDR3 coding DNA: TGTGCCGGTACCCCTCCGAGCGGGGGACGGAACTATGGCTACACCTTC.

V gene TRBV7-2 combines with J gene TRBJ1-1; D is perhaps TRBD1 (5 bases). CDR3 length: 15 amino acids. Germline assignment: CDR1 SGHTA and CDR2 FQGNSA. The V and J ends lost 5 bases and 0 bases respectively, with 13 bases between them. CDR3 sequence reads: CASSTKRGMNTEAFF. Written as DNA, the CDR3 is TGTGCCAGCAGCACCAAACGGGGCATGAACACTGAAGCTTTCTTT.

Of note for this clonotype: This may arise from a read error, as a much more abundant clone is one base away. The chain employs TRBV15 and TRBJ1-2, with TRBD1 as a possible D gene (5 bases). This CDR3 has 16 residues. The germline V gene encodes CDR1 LNHNV and CDR2 YYDKDF (reference sequence). Deletions cut 0 bases from V and 1 base from J, with 12 bases between. CDR3 loop: CATSREQCDSNYGYTF. The CDR3 nucleotides are TGTGCCACCAGCAGAGAACAATGTGACAGTAACTATGGCTACACCTTC.

This clonotype was observed a handful of times. A much larger clone sits a single nucleotide away, making a read error possible. The chain recombines TRBV5-1 with TRBJ1-1; D not resolved. The CDR3 extends over 14 amino acids. Germline values: CDR1 SGHRS, CDR2 YFSETQ. The CDR3 loop reads CARSLSGVNPEAFF. CDR3 sequence (DNA): TGCGCCAGAAGCTTATCCGGGGTTAACCCTGAAGCTTTCTTT.

This clonotype was seen ten or more times. The V gene is TRBV12-3 or TRBV12-4, the J gene TRBJ1-5; perhaps TRBD1 as D (6 bases). CDR3 length: 15 amino acids. The V and J ends lost 6 bases and 7 bases respectively, with 19 bases between them. The chain's CDR3 is CASRGAAGLFQPQHF. The CDR3 DNA sequence: TGTGCCAGCAGGGGGGCCGCGGGGTTGTTCCAGCCCCAGCATTTT.

This rearrangement joins TRBV20-1 to TRBJ1-1, with TRBD1 matching over 7 bases. This CDR3 is built from 15 residues. The germline V gene has CDR1 DFQATT and CDR2 SNEGSKA (reference sequence). Unmatched junction bases numbered 9, after V lost 3 bases and J lost 2 bases. This CDR3 reads CSASKSAGGNTEAFF. As DNA, the CDR3 is TGCAGTGCTAGCAAGTCGGCAGGGGGAAACACTGAAGCTTTCTTT.

The V and J genes are TRBV10-3 and TRBJ1-1; D call uncertain. The germline V and J ends were trimmed by 6 bases and 0 bases, with 11 bases remaining between them. CDR1 ENHRY and CDR2 SYGVKD come from the germline V gene. This CDR3 is 14 amino acids long. This CDR3 is CAIRPDDLNTEAFF. The CDR3 DNA is TGTGCCATCAGGCCGGACGATTTGAACACTGAAGCTTTCTTT.

The gene calls are TRBV19 and TRBJ1-4; possibly TRBD1 for D (5 bases). The germline V gene has CDR1 LNHDA and CDR2 SQIVND (reference sequence). The CDR3 loop spans 13 amino acids. V dropped 7 bases and J dropped 4 bases, with 10 bases sitting between them. CDR3 in amino acids: CASMGRHNEKLFF. CDR3 sequence (DNA): TGTGCCAGTATGGGACGGCATAATGAAAAACTGTTTTTT.

This clonotype has more than one count but fewer than ten. The chain carries TRBV6-2 or TRBV6-3 and TRBJ2-3; 12 bases map to TRBD2. This CDR3 is built from 13 residues. The V gene's germline CDR1 is MNHEY and CDR2 SVGEGT. Trimming at V came to 0 bases and at J to 11 bases, leaving 0 bases not matched to a gene. CDR3 coding DNA: TGTGCCAGCAGTTACTCGACTAGCGGGGGGCAGTATTTT. As protein: CASSYSTSGGQYF.

This clonotype ranks as medium-sized (0.01 to 0.1%). This chain joins TRBV5-1 and TRBJ2-7, with D possibly being TRBD2 (5 bases). Trimming cost V 6 bases and J 2 bases, with 15 bases left between them. Looked up from germline, CDR1 is SGHRS and CDR2 is YFSETQ. This CDR3 contains 14 residues. This CDR3 reads CASKSTIGAYEQYF. The CDR3 DNA sequence: TGCGCCAGCAAGTCCACGATCGGGGCCTACGAGCAGTACTTC. Full variable domain (outside the CDR3, taken from reference TRBV5-1 and TRBJ2-7): KAGVTQTPRYLIKTRGQQVTLSCSPISGHRSVSWYQQTPGQGLQFLFEYFSETQRNKGNFPGRFSGRQFSNSRSEMNVSTLELGDSALYLCASKSTIGAYEQYFGPGTRLTVT.

The CDR3 reads CASSVEAASVDGELFF. CDR3 bases: TGTGCCAGCAGCGTAGAGGCCGCTAGCGTGGACGGGGAGCTGTTTTTT. The genes are TRBV9 and TRBJ2-2; the D gene is possibly TRBD2 (6 bases). Trimming cost V 0 bases and J 7 bases, with 16 bases left between them. The CDR3 has 16 amino acids. Germline V gene sequence: CDR1 SGDLS, CDR2 YYNGEE.

This clonotype was counted only a few times. This rearrangement joins TRBV28 to TRBJ2-5; perhaps TRBD2 as D (5 bases). Per germline, CDR1 MDHEN and CDR2 SYDVKM. CDR3 length: 14 residues. The V end was cut by 4 bases, the J end by 7 bases, with 16 bases between. The CDR3 sequence is CASSSGRWRVTQYF. The DNA of the CDR3 is TGTGCCAGCAGTTCGGGCAGATGGCGGGTGACCCAGTACTTC.

The chain couples TRBV9 to TRBJ2-2; 8 nucleotides align to TRBD1. The germline V gene has CDR1 SGDLS and CDR2 YYNGEE. The V segment lost 1 base and the J segment 6 bases; nucleotides outside the gene matches: 8. The CDR3 runs 16 residues. The CDR3 sequence is CASSVIGQGGAGELFF. The DNA for the CDR3 is TGTGCCAGCAGCGTAATCGGACAGGGAGGCGCCGGGGAGCTGTTTTTT.

This clonotype was detected ten times or more. V gene TRBV28 combines with J gene TRBJ1-2; D is undetermined. CDR1 and CDR2 (germline): MDHEN, SYDVKM. The ends were cut back, 7 bases at V and 8 bases at J, with 14 bases in the middle. The CDR3 runs to 12 residues. CDR3 residues: CASTSREGGYTF. As DNA, the CDR3 is TGTGCCAGCACCTCCCGGGAAGGAGGCTACACCTTC.

This clonotype was recorded at least ten times. This chain links TRBV12-5 with TRBJ1-1, with TRBD1 matching 7 bases. Germline CDR1 and CDR2: LGHNT and FRNRAP. Trimming cost V 7 bases and J 0 bases; bases outside gene matches: 5. This CDR3 comprises 14 residues. CDR3 in amino acids: CASEEGAMNTEAFF. The CDR3 DNA follows: TGTGCTAGTGAAGAGGGGGCTATGAACACTGAAGCTTTCTTT.

On this clonotype: A much larger clone is a single base away; this may be a read error. The rearrangement links TRBV2 to TRBJ2-7; 8 bases fit TRBD1. Germline CDR1 reads SNHLY; CDR2 reads FYNNEI. Germline trimming cut 0 bases from V and 6 bases from J; bases unmatched to any gene: 10. This CDR3 spans 16 amino acids. CDR3: CASSEAVRTGNLEQYF. The CDR3 DNA reads as TGTGCCAGCAGTGAAGCGGTTCGGACAGGGAACCTCGAGCAGTACTTC.

The chain uses TRBV19 and TRBJ1-1; D not certain. The CDR3 contains 12 residues. Per germline, CDR1 LNHDA and CDR2 SQIVND (reference sequence). With 6 bases removed from V and 3 bases from J, the gap between germline ends came to 8 bases. CDR3 coding DNA: TGTGCCAGTAGGGACCCGGACACTGAAGCTTTCTTT. This sequence encodes CASRDPDTEAFF.

The chain uses TRBV30 and TRBJ1-1; D perhaps matches TRBD1 (5 bases). The CDR3 runs 13 residues. Germline V gives CDR1 GTSNPN, CDR2 SVGIG (reference sequence). Trimming removed 0 bases from V and 6 bases from J, with 11 bases in between. CDR3 sequence (DNA): TGTGCCTGGAGTGTACGGGGGTACGCTGAAGCTTTCTTT. Amino acid sequence: CAWSVRGYAEAFF. Full variable domain (rest looked up from reference TRBV30 and TRBJ1-1): SQTIHQWPATLVQPVGSPLSLECTVEGTSNPNLYWYRQAAGRGLQLLFYSVGIGQISSEVPQNLSASRPQDRQFILSSKKLLLSDSGFYLCAWSVRGYAEAFFGQGTRLTVV.

This clonotype was picked up a small number of times. A read error may explain this, as a much larger clone is one base away. The chain recombines TRBV20-1 with TRBJ1-1, with unresolved D. Germline V gene sequence: CDR1 DFQATT, CDR2 SNEGSKA (reference sequence). The CDR3 totals 12 residues. In DNA, the CDR3 is TGCAGTGTCCCCGTCCTTAACACTGGAGCTTTCTTT. Protein sequence: CSVPVLNTGAFF.